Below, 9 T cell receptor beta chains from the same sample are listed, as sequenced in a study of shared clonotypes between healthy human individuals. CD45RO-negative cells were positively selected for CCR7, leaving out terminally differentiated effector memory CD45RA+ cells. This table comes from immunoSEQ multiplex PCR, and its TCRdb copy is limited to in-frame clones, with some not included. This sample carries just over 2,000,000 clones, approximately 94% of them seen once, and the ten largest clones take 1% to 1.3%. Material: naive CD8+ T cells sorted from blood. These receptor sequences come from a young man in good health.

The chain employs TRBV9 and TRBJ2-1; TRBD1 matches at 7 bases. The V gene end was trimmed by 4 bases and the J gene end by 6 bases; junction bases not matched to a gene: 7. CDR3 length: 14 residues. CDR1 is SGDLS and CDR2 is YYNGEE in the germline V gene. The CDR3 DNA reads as TGTGCCAGCAGCACTCCGGACAGGATCAATGAGCAGTTCTTC. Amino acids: CASSTPDRINEQFF.

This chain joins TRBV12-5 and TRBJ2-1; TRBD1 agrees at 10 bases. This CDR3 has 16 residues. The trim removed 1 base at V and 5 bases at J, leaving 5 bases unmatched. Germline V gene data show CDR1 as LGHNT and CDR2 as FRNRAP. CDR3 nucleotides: TGTGCTAGTGGTTTGGACTGGACAGGGGGAAACAATGAGCAGTTCTTC. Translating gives CASGLDWTGGNNEQFF.

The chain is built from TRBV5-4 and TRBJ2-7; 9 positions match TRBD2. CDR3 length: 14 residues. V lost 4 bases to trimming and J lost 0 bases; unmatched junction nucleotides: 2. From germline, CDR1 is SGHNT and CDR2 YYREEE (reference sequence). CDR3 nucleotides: TGTGCCAGCAGCGAGACTAGCGGCTCCTACGAGCAGTACTTC. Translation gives CASSETSGSYEQYF.

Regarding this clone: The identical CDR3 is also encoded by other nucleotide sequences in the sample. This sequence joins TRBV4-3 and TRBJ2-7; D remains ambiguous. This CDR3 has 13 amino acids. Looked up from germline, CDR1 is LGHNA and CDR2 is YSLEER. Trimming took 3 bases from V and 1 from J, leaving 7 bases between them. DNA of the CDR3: TGCGCCAGCAGCCAGGCGCCATCCTACGAGCAGTACTTC. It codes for CASSQAPSYEQYF.

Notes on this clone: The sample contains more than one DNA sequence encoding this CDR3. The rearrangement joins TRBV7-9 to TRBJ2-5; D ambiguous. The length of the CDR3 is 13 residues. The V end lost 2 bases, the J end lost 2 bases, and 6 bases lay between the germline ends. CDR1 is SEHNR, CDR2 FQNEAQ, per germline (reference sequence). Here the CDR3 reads CASSLPGQETQYF. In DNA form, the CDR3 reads TGTGCCAGCAGCTTACCCGGTCAAGAGACCCAGTACTTC.

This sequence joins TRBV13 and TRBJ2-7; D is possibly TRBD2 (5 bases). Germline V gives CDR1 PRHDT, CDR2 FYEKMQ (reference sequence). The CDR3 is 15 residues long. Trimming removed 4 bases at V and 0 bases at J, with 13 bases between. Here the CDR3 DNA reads TGTGCCAGCAGCTCAAGCGGTAGTGGCTCCTACGAGCAGTACTTC. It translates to CASSSSGSGSYEQYF.

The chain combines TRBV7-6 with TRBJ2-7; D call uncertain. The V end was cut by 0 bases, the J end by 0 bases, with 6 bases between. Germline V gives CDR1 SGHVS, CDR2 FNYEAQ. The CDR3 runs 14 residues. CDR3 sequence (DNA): TGTGCCAGCAGCTTAGCTCTGAACTCCTACGAGCAGTACTTC. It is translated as CASSLALNSYEQYF.

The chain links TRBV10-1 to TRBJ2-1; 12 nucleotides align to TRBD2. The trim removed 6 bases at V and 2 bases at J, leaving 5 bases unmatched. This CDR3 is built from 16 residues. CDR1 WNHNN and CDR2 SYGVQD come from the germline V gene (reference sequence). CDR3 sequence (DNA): TGCGCCAGCAGCGATCTAGCGGGGGGGCCCTACAATGAGCAGTTCTTC. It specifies CASSDLAGGPYNEQFF.

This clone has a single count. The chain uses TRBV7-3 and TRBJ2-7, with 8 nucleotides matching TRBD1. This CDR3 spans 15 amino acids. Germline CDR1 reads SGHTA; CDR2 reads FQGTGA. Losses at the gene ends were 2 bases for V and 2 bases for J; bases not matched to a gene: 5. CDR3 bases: TGTGCCAGCAGCTTACACGGGACAGGAGCCTACGAGCAGTACTTC. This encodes CASSLHGTGAYEQYF.